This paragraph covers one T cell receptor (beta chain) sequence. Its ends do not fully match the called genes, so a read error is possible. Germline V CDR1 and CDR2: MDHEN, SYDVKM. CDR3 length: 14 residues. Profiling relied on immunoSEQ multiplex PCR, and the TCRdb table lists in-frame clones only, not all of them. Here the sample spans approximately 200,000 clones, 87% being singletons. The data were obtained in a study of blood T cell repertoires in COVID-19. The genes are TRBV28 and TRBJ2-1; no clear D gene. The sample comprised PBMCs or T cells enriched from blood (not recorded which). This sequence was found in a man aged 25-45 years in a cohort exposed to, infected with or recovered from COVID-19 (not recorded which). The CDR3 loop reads CASRLSRAYNEQFF. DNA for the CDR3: TGTGCCAGCAGATTATCCCGGGCCTACAATGAGCAGTTCTTC. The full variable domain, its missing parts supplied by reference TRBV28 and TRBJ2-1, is DVKVTQSSRYLVKRTGEKVFLECVQDMDHENMFWYRQDPGLGLRLIYFSYDVKMKEKGDIPEGYSVSREKKERFSLILESASTNQTSMYLCASRLSRAYNEQFFGPGTRLTVL.